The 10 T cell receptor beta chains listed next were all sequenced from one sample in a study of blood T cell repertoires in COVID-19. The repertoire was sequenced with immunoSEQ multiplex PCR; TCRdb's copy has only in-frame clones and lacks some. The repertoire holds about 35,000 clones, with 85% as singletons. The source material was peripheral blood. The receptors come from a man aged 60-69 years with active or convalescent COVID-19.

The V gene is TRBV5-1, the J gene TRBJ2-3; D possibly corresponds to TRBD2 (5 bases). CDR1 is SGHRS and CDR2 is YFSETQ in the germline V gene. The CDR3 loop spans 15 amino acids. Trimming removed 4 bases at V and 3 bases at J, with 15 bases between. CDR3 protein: CASSPGRGITDTQYF. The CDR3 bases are TGCGCCAGCAGCCCGGGCCGGGGTATTACAGATACGCAGTATTTT.

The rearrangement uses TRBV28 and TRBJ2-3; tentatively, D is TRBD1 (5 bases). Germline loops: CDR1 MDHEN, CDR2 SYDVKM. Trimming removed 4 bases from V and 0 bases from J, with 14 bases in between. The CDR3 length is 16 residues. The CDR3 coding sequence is TGTGCCAGCAGTTCCCAGAAGGGGTCAAGCACAGATACGCAGTATTTT. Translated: CASSSQKGSSTDTQYF. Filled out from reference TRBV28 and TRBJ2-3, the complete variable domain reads DVKVTQSSRYLVKRTGEKVFLECVQDMDHENMFWYRQDPGLGLRLIYFSYDVKMKEKGDIPEGYSVSREKKERFSLILESASTNQTSMYLCASSSQKGSSTDTQYFGPGTRLTVL.

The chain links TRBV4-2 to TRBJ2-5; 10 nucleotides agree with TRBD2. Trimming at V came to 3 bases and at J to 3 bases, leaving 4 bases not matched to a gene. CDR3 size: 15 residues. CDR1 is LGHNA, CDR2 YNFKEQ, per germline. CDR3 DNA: TGTGCCAGCAGCCACAGCGGGGGGGTTGAAGAGACCCAGTACTTC. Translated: CASSHSGGVEETQYF.

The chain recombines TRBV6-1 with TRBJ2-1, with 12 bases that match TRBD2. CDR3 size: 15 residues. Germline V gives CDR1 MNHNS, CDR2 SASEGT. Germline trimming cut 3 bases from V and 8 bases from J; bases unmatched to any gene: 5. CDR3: CASSEPSGRGYEQFF. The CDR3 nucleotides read TGTGCCAGCAGTGAGCCTAGCGGGAGGGGATATGAGCAGTTCTTC.

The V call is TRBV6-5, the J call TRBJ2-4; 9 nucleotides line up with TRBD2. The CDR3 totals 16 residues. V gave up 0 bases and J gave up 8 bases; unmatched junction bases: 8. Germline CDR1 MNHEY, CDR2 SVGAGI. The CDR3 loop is CASSYSTSGRPDIQYF. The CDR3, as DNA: TGTGCCAGCAGTTACTCTACTAGCGGGCGTCCGGACATTCAGTACTTC.

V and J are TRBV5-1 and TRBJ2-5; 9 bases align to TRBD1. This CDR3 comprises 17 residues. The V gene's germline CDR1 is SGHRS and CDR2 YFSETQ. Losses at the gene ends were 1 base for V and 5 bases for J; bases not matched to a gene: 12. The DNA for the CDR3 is TGCGCCAGCAGCTTGAAGTTGAGCGGACAGGGGAGCGAGACCCAGTACTTC. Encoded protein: CASSLKLSGQGSETQYF.

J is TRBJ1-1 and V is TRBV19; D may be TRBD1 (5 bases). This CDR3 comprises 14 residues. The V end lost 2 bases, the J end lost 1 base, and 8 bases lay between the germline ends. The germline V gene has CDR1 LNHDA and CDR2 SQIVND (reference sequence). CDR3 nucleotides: TGTGCCAGTAGTATACGGGGGGGGAACACTGAAGCTTTCTTT. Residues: CASSIRGGNTEAFF.

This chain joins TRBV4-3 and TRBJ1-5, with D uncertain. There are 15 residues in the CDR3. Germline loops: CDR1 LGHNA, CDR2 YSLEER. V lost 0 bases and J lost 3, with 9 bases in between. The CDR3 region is CASSQDTGINQPQHF. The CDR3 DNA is TGCGCCAGCAGCCAAGACACGGGGATCAATCAGCCCCAGCATTTT.

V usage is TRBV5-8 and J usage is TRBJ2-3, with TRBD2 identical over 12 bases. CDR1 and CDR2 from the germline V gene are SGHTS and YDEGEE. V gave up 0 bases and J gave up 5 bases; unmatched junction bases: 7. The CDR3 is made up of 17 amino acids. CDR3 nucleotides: TGTGCCAGCAGCTTGGGCCTAGCGGGAGGGCCAATAGATACGCAGTATTTT. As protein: CASSLGLAGGPIDTQYF.

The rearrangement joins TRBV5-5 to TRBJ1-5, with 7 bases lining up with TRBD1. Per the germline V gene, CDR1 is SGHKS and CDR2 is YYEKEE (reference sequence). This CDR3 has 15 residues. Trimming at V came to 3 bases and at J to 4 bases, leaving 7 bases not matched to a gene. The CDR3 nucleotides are TGTGCCAGCAGCTCCTCCTACAGGGGAAATCAGCCCCAGCATTTT. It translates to CASSSSYRGNQPQHF.